This T cell receptor beta chain comes out of a study of blood T cells in healthy people across ages. Study outcomes and limitations: Naive and antigen-experienced cells could not be conclusively compared, given unsorted PBMCs.

CDR3 length equals 16 residues. Germline V gives CDR1 SGDLS, CDR2 YYNGEE. About this clonotype itself: The antigen is undetermined.

Together with a sample-barcoded 5' primer, a J-beta primer mix was included in a second PCR lasting about 7 to 12 cycles. Using its own MiXCR run on the 5' RACE reads, TCRdb lists one record per CDR3 protein. The sample includes fewer than 900,000 distinct CDR3 sequences, about 40% seen only once; the top ten take 20% to 25%. The chain is built from TRBV9 and TRBJ2-1, with unresolved D. Matching the DNA end better, TRBJ2-7 makes the J call doubtful. This receptor was taken from a woman aged 55-70 years in good health. Sequenced: blood. CDR3 region: CASSVDSITTYNEQYF. The CDR3 coding sequence is TGTGCCAGCAGCGTAGACTCCATAACCACCTACAATGAGCAGTACTTC.